One T cell receptor beta chain is described in this entry. The sample originates from a study of identical twins. Germline V gene lookup returns CDR1 SGHRS and CDR2 YFSETQ. With 4 bases clipped from V and 5 bases from J, the junction kept 7 bases outside the gene matches. CDR3 size: 14 residues. Unique molecular identifiers were present on the cDNA, and a universal primer site came from template switching. MiXCR, applied by TCRdb to the 5' RACE reads, yields one record per CDR3 protein. The repertoire has 1.5 million to 2 million distinct CDR3 sequences, under 35% of them found once; the top ten carry under 0.35%.

Sequenced input: cord blood. V gene TRBV5-1 combines with J gene TRBJ1-1; 8 bases are a match to TRBD1. The sequence was collected from a newborn girl in good health. CDR3 in amino acids: CASSTGQGWTEAFF. Here the CDR3 DNA reads TGCGCCAGCAGCACCGGACAGGGATGGACTGAAGCTTTCTTT.